Listed here are 17 T cell receptor beta chains from one sample, sequenced in a study of blood T cell repertoires in COVID-19. Here immunoSEQ multiplex PCR was the method, and the copy in TCRdb shows in-frame clones only, minus some. The data show 81,000 or so clones, with more than 70% seen just once and 8% held by the top ten. Material for sequencing was peripheral blood. These receptors all come from a man aged 50 or older with active COVID-19.

This sequence joins TRBV28 and TRBJ2-1, with 7 bases matching TRBD2. J gave up 3 bases and V 1 base, and 3 bases lay outside the gene matches. The CDR3 spans 15 residues. Germline CDR1 and CDR2: MDHEN and SYDVKM. CDR3 in DNA: TGTGCCAGCAGTTTATCGGCTAGCGGCTACAATGAGCAGTTCTTC. The encoded protein is CASSLSASGYNEQFF.

The gene calls are TRBV5-6 and TRBJ2-5; 15 bases fit TRBD2. V shed 2 bases and J 2 bases; nucleotides not matched to a gene: 1. The germline CDR1 and CDR2 sequences are SGHDT and YYEEEE. There are 16 residues in the CDR3. CDR3 bases: TGTGCCAGCAGCTTCGGACTAGCGGGAGGGCAAGAGACCCAGTACTTC. It translates to CASSFGLAGGQETQYF.

This chain joins TRBV18 and TRBJ1-1; D possibly corresponds to TRBD1 (5 bases). The V end lost 6 bases, the J end lost 4 bases, and 15 bases lay between the germline ends. The CDR3 extends over 14 amino acids. In germline, CDR1 is KGHSH, CDR2 LQKENI. The CDR3 is CASSRTNGATEAFF. The CDR3, as DNA: TGTGCCAGCTCTCGGACGAATGGGGCCACTGAAGCTTTCTTT.

The chain combines TRBV4-3 with TRBJ2-7, with a tentative D call TRBD2 (6 bases). The CDR3 spans 13 residues. Germline CDR1 reads LGHNA; CDR2 reads YSLEER. With 4 bases removed from V and 6 bases from J, the gap between germline ends came to 13 bases. CDR3 DNA: TGCGCCAGCAGCCTTAGCCAGGGACTCGAGCAGTACTTC. This codes for CASSLSQGLEQYF.

The chain is built from TRBV7-8 and TRBJ2-1; tentative D call: TRBD1 (6 bases). Trimming pared 5 bases from V and 0 bases from J, leaving 11 bases between. The CDR3 is 15 residues long. CDR1 is SGHVS and CDR2 is FQNEAQ in the germline V gene. CDR3 in amino acids: CASSQTGASYNEQFF. In nucleotides, the CDR3 is TGTGCCAGCAGCCAGACAGGAGCCTCCTACAATGAGCAGTTCTTC.

The chain has TRBV7-2 and TRBJ1-3; no firm D call. V was pared by 3 bases and J by 4 bases, with 10 bases between. Per the germline V gene, CDR1 is SGHTA and CDR2 is FQGNSA. The CDR3 runs to 14 residues. The CDR3 loop reads CASSFGQVGNTIYF. The CDR3 coding sequence is TGTGCCAGCAGCTTTGGCCAGGTGGGAAACACCATATATTTT.

The gene calls are TRBV5-4 and TRBJ2-5; 8 bases match TRBD1. The CDR3 has 13 residues. The germline CDR1 and CDR2 sequences are SGHNT and YYREEE (reference sequence). The junction had 5 bases not matched to a gene; V was cut back by 3 bases and J by 7 bases. DNA for the CDR3: TGTGCCAGCAGCTCGGACAGGGCTGGGACCCAGTACTTC. This gives the protein CASSSDRAGTQYF.

This chain connects TRBV19 to TRBJ1-5; no reliable D call. This CDR3 has 16 amino acids. V shed 6 bases and J shed 2 bases, with 17 bases lying between them. Germline CDR1 LNHDA, CDR2 SQIVND (reference sequence). CDR3 protein: CASSGRLAAGNQPQHF. The CDR3, as DNA: TGTGCCAGTAGCGGTCGCTTAGCGGCAGGCAATCAGCCCCAGCATTTT.

This clone was detected a few times. The chain links TRBV30 to TRBJ2-2; D possibly corresponds to TRBD2 (6 bases). The CDR3 sequence is 13 residues long. Per germline, CDR1 GTSNPN and CDR2 SVGIG (reference sequence). V was trimmed by 3 bases and J by 5 bases, leaving 10 bases between them. The CDR3: CAWRQSGTGELFF. The CDR3 DNA reads TGTGCCTGGAGGCAAAGCGGGACCGGGGAGCTGTTTTTT.

Regarding this clone: Other DNA sequences of this sample code for an identical CDR3. CDR3 sequence reads: CASSPEGDTDTQYF. As DNA, the CDR3 is TGTGCCAGCAGCCCGGAAGGGGACACAGATACGCAGTATTTT. This chain joins TRBV9 and TRBJ2-3, with D perhaps TRBD1 (5 bases). V dropped 4 bases and J dropped 2 bases, with 11 bases sitting between them. CDR1 and CDR2 (germline): SGDLS, YYNGEE. This CDR3 contains 14 residues.

The chain carries TRBV9 and TRBJ2-2, with TRBD1 as a possible D gene (5 bases). The germline CDR1 and CDR2 sequences are SGDLS and YYNGEE. This CDR3 comprises 16 residues. V was clipped by 3 bases and J by 0 bases, with 12 bases between them. In DNA form, the CDR3 reads TGTGCCAGCAGCGGTCAGGGCTTCGCGAACACCGGGGAGCTGTTTTTT. Translation: CASSGQGFANTGELFF.

The J gene is TRBJ1-1, the V gene TRBV3-1 (or the pseudogene TRBV3-2); D unresolved. The CDR3 sequence is 13 residues long. Germline CDR1 is LGHDT and CDR2 is YNNKEL (reference sequence). V was trimmed by 1 base and J by 4 bases, leaving 7 bases between them. CDR3 sequence reads: CASSQGPSTEAFF. The CDR3 DNA reads TGTGCCAGCAGCCAAGGTCCGAGCACTGAAGCTTTCTTT.

This sequence joins TRBV7-2 and TRBJ1-2; the match to TRBD1 covers 7 bases. The CDR3 runs 15 residues. Germline CDR1 SGHTA, CDR2 FQGNSA. After removal of 8 bases from V and 1 base from J, the junction contained 10 bases not matched to a gene. The CDR3 DNA sequence: TGTGCCAGCGTCCTAGGGGGCATAATTAACTATGGCTACACCTTC. Its protein is CASVLGGIINYGYTF.

The chain is built from TRBV4-1 and TRBJ1-2; D remains ambiguous. CDR1 is MGHRA and CDR2 is YSYEKL in the germline V gene. V dropped 0 bases and J dropped 3 bases, with 29 bases sitting between them. The CDR3 consists of 21 residues. CDR3 sequence reads: CASSQDPLGRLVGSTHYGYTF. The CDR3 coding sequence is TGCGCCAGCAGCCAAGATCCTTTGGGCAGGCTGGTAGGAAGTACCCACTATGGCTACACCTTC.

This rearrangement joins TRBV4-3 to TRBJ2-5; no clear D gene. Germline CDR1 reads LGHNA; CDR2 reads YSLEER. V lost 0 bases and J lost 10, with 18 bases in between. The CDR3 has 15 amino acids. The CDR3: CASSQDRSPSQDQYF. Written as DNA, the CDR3 is TGCGCCAGCAGCCAAGATCGAAGTCCATCTCAGGACCAGTACTTC.

The chain joins TRBV21-1 to TRBJ2-2; the tabulated D call, TRBD1, remains unverified against the DNA. TRBV21-1 is recorded as a pseudogene. The CDR3 covers 16 residues. CDR3 residues: CASSKEVDTNTGELFF. The CDR3 nucleotides read TGTGCCAGCAGCAAAGAGGTGGACACGAACACCGGGGAGCTGTTTTTT.

The rearrangement uses TRBV2 and TRBJ2-7; 7 nucleotides agree with TRBD2. Trimming at V came to 8 bases and at J to 4 bases, leaving 14 bases not matched to a gene. From germline, CDR1 is SNHLY and CDR2 FYNNEI. This CDR3 is built from 15 residues. CDR3 amino acids: CASESRDYPKYEQYF. CDR3 nucleotide sequence: TGTGCCAGCGAAAGCCGGGACTACCCGAAATACGAGCAGTACTTC.